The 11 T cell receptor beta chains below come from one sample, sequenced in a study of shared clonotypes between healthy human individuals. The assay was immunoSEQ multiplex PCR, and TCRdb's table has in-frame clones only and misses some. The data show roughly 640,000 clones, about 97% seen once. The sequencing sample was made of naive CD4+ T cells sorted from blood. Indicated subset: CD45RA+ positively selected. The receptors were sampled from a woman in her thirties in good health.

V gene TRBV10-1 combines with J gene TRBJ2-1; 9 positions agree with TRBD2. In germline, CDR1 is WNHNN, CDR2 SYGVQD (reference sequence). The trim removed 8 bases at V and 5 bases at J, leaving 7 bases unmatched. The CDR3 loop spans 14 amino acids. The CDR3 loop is CASGSGSVNNEQFF. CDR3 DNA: TGCGCCAGCGGTAGCGGGAGCGTCAACAATGAGCAGTTCTTC.

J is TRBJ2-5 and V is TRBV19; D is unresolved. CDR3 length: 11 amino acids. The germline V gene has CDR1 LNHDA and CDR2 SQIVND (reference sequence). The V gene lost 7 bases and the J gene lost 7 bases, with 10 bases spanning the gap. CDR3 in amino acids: CASISSGTQYF. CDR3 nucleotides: TGTGCCAGTATCTCGTCGGGGACCCAGTACTTC.

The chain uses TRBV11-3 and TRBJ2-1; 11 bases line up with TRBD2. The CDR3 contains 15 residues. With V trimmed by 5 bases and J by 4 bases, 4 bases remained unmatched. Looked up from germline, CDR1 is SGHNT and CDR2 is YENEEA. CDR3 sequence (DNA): TGTGCCAGCAGCCAAAGGACTAGCGGGTACAATGAGCAGTTCTTC. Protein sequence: CASSQRTSGYNEQFF.

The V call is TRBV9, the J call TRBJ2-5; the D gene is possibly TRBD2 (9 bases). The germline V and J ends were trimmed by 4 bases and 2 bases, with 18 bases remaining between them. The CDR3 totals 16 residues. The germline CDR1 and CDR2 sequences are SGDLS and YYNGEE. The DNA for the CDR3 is TGTGCCAGCAGCCCTAGCGGGGACAGGAATCAAGAGACCCAGTACTTC. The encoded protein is CASSPSGDRNQETQYF.

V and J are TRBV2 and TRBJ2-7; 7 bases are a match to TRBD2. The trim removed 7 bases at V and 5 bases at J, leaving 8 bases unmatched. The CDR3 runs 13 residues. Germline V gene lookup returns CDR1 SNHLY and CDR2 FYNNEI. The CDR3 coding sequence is TGTGCCAGCAAGGTGGGGGGGTTCAACGAGCAGTACTTC. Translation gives CASKVGGFNEQYF.

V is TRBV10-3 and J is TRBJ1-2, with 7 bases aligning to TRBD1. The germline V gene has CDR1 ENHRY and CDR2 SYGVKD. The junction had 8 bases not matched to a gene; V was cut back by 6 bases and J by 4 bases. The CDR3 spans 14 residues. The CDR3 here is CAISPTGSSYGYTF. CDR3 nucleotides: TGTGCCATCAGCCCGACAGGGTCAAGCTATGGCTACACCTTC.

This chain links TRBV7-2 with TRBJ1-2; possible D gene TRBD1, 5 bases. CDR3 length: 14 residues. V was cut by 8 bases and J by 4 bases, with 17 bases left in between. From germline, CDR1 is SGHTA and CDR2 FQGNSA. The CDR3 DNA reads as TGTGCCAGCGTCGGGGGAGGTTATAGCTATGGCTACACCTTC. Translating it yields CASVGGGYSYGYTF.

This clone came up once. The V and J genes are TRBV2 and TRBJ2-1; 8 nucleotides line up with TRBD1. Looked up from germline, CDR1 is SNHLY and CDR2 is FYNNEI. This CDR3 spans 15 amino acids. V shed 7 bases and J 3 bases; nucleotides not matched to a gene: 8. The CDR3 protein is CASTAGTGIYNEQFF. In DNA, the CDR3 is TGTGCCAGCACGGCTGGGACAGGCATCTACAATGAGCAGTTCTTC.

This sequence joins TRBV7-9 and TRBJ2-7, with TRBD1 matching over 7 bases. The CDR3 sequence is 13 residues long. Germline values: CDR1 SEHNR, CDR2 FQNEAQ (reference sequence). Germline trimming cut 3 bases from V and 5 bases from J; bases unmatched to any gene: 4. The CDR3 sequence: CASSFGTANEQYF. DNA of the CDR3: TGTGCCAGCAGCTTTGGGACAGCTAACGAGCAGTACTTC. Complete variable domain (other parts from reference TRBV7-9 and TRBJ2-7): DTGVSQNPRHKITKRGQNVTFRCDPISEHNRLYWYRQTLGQGPEFLTYFQNEAQLEKSRLLSDRFSAERPKGSFSTLEIQRTEQGDSAMYLCASSFGTANEQYFGPGTRLTVT.

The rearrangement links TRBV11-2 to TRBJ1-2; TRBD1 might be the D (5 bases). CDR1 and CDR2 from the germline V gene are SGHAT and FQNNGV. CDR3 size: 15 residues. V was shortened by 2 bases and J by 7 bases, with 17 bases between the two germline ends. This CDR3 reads CASSLTDGATFGYTF. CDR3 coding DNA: TGTGCCAGCAGCTTAACGGATGGGGCAACTTTTGGCTACACCTTC. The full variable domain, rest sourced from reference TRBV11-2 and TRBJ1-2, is EAGVAQSPRYKIIEKRQSVAFWCNPISGHATLYWYQQILGQGPKLLIQFQNNGVVDDSQLPKDRFSAERLKGVDSTLKIQPAKLEDSAVYLCASSLTDGATFGYTFGSGTRLTVV.

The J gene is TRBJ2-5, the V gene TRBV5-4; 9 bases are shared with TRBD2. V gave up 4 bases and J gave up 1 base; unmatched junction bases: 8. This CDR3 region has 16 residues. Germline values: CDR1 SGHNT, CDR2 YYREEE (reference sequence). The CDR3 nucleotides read TGTGCCAGCAGCGGGGGCCAAGCGGGAGGCCAAGAGACCCAGTACTTC. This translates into CASSGGQAGGQETQYF.